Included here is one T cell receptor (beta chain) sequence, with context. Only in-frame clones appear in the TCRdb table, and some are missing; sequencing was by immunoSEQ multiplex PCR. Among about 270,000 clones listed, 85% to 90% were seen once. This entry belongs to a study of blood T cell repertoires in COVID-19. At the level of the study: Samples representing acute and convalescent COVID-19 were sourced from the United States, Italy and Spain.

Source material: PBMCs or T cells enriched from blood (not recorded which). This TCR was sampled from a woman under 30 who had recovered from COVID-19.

CDR3 coding DNA: TGTGCCAGCAGTTTAACTTCCCAGGGGGCTCTGGACACTGAAGCTTTCTTT. This encodes CASSLTSQGALDTEAFF. The chain uses TRBV27 and TRBJ1-1, with 8 bases fitting TRBD1. Per the germline V gene, CDR1 is MNHEY and CDR2 is SMNVEV (reference sequence). This CDR3 is 17 amino acids long. Germline trimming cut 2 bases from V and 3 bases from J; bases unmatched to any gene: 11.